This TCR beta chain was sequenced in a study of T cell responses to AZD1222 COVID-19 vaccine. The study, taken as a whole, reports: Sampling that yielded the repertoires occurred only after the peak T cell response.

The V and J ends lost 2 bases and 4 bases respectively, with 5 bases between them. The CDR3 is 12 residues long. This clone was seen once. Antigen specificity is unknown. Libraries were prepared by immunoSEQ multiplex PCR; TCRdb keeps only in-frame clonotypes and omits some of them. The sample comprises roughly 120,000 clones, 92% of which are singletons, and roughly 7.9% rests with the top ten. The chain is built from TRBV12-3 or TRBV12-4 and TRBJ2-5, with no clear D. This clonotype was sampled from an adult who received the AZD1222 COVID-19 vaccine. The sequencing used peripheral blood, collected 28 days after the second AZD1222 dose. CDR3 residues: CASSLRTETQYF. The CDR3 bases are TGTGCCAGCAGTTTAAGGACAGAGACCCAGTACTTC.